Listed here are 5 T cell receptor beta chains from one sample, sequenced in a study of T cell responses to AZD1222 COVID-19 vaccine. TCRdb's copy holds only in-frame clones and misses some; the assay was immunoSEQ multiplex PCR. The repertoire consists of fewer than 120,000 clones, with roughly 90% occurring once and the leading ten covering roughly 15%. The sequences come from peripheral blood, collected 28 days after the second AZD1222 dose. Receptors were obtained from an adult who received the AZD1222 COVID-19 vaccine.

The chain combines TRBV18 with TRBJ1-2; possible D gene TRBD1, 6 bases. CDR3 size: 13 residues. The V gene's germline CDR1 is KGHSH and CDR2 LQKENI. V lost 3 bases and J lost 8, with 13 bases in between. CDR3 nucleotide sequence: TGTGCCAGCTCACCTTTCCGGACAGAAGGCTACACCTTC. It translates to CASSPFRTEGYTF.

This chain joins TRBV3-1 (or the pseudogene TRBV3-2) and TRBJ2-5, with 8 bases that match TRBD2. The germline gives CDR1 LGHDT, CDR2 YNNKEL (reference sequence). V shed 2 bases, J shed 2 bases, and the junction held 10 bases outside the gene matches. CDR3 length: 17 residues. This CDR3 is CASSQKVAGGFQETQYF. CDR3 in DNA: TGTGCCAGCAGCCAAAAGGTTGCGGGGGGCTTTCAAGAGACCCAGTACTTC.

The genes are TRBV6-4 and TRBJ1-5; a possible D gene is TRBD1 (6 bases). The CDR3 has 13 residues. The V end was cut by 6 bases, the J end by 4 bases, with 10 bases between. Per the germline V gene, CDR1 is MRHNA and CDR2 is SNTAGT. The CDR3 DNA follows: TGTGCCAGCAGCCAACAGGGAAATCAGCCCCAGCATTTT. It is translated as CASSQQGNQPQHF.

In this sample, this clone turned up a few times. J is TRBJ2-7 and V is TRBV4-2; D is ambiguous. The germline CDR1 and CDR2 sequences are LGHNA and YNFKEQ. The V end was cut by 0 bases, the J end by 3 bases, with 6 bases between. This CDR3 spans 13 amino acids. The CDR3 bases are TGTGCCAGCAGCCAAGAAAGGGACTACGAGCAGTACTTC. Translation: CASSQERDYEQYF.

The chain has TRBV9 and TRBJ1-5; the match to TRBD1 covers 7 bases. The CDR3 is 15 amino acids. J was trimmed by 0 bases and V by 1 base; bases with no gene match: 1. Looked up from germline, CDR1 is SGDLS and CDR2 is YYNGEE. The CDR3: CASSVTGDSNQPQHF. CDR3 sequence (DNA): TGTGCCAGCAGCGTAACAGGGGATAGCAATCAGCCCCAGCATTTT. Full variable domain (remainder filled in from reference TRBV9 and TRBJ1-5): DSGVTQTPKHLITATGQRVTLRCSPRSGDLSVYWYQQSLDQGLQFLIQYYNGEERAKGNILERFSAQQFPDLHSELNLSSLELGDSALYFCASSVTGDSNQPQHFGDGTRLSIL.